The 20 T cell receptor beta chains below were found in one sample sequenced in a study of T cell repertoires in cytomegalovirus infection. TCRdb called the reads again in MiXCR, with one record for every CDR3 protein. The sample gives approximately 910,000 distinct CDR3 sequences, roughly 30% of which show up once; roughly 13% is in the top ten. Their antigen targets remain unknown. The specimen was cultured CD8+ T cells from PBMCs, collected from culture after CMV antigen stimulation. The receptor set was obtained from a human donor in good health (CMV status not recorded). Some clones in this sample may be carry-over from other donors' samples.

V and J are TRBV6-1 and TRBJ1-5; possible D gene TRBD1, 6 bases. The CDR3 has 15 residues. Between the trimmed V and J ends, which lost 6 bases and 6 bases, there was a span of 18 bases. Germline-derived CDR1 and CDR2 are MNHNS and SASEGT. The CDR3 DNA reads as TGTGCCAGCAGCGACTTAGGGACATGGCCTCAGCCCCAGCATTTT. The encoded protein is CASSDLGTWPQPQHF.

The CDR3 DNA reads TGTGCCAGCAGTCTCCGGACAGGGGGCATCAATCAGCCCCAGCATTTT. It encodes CASSLRTGGINQPQHF. The gene calls are TRBV27 and TRBJ1-5, with 11 nucleotides matching TRBD1. Germline values: CDR1 MNHEY, CDR2 SMNVEV (reference sequence). V gave up 5 bases and J gave up 3 bases; unmatched junction bases: 6. The CDR3 consists of 16 residues.

This clonotype occurred many times. The chain carries TRBV6-6 and TRBJ2-7, with TRBD2 matching over 9 bases. CDR1 MNHNY and CDR2 SVGAGI come from the germline V gene (reference sequence). CDR3 length equals 18 residues. Losses at the gene ends were 1 base for V and 0 bases for J; bases not matched to a gene: 10. The CDR3 protein is CASSYLGSGGHSSYEQYV. The DNA for the CDR3 is TGTGCCAGCAGTTACTTAGGTAGCGGGGGCCATAGCTCCTACGAGCAGTACGTC.

A word on this clonotype: This may be a read error: a much more frequent sequence differs by one nucleotide. The V and J genes are TRBV7-9 and TRBJ1-2; TRBD1 might be the D (6 bases). Germline values: CDR1 SEHNR, CDR2 FQNEAQ (reference sequence). This CDR3 has 12 amino acids. The CDR3 loop reads CASSLPGRDNCF. In DNA, the CDR3 is TGTGCCAGCAGCCTGCCTGGCCGGGACAACTGCTTC.

The gene calls are TRBV4-1 and TRBJ1-1, with unresolved D. Germline assignment: CDR1 MGHRA and CDR2 YSYEKL. This CDR3 spans 14 amino acids. Trimming cost V 0 bases and J 8 bases, with 13 bases left between them. The CDR3 here is CASSQESSSFEAFF. The CDR3 DNA reads as TGCGCCAGCAGCCAAGAATCATCCAGCTTCGAAGCTTTCTTT.

V is TRBV28 and J is TRBJ2-7; D might be TRBD2 (5 bases). This CDR3 has 14 amino acids. CDR1 is MDHEN, CDR2 SYDVKM, per germline. V was pared by 1 base and J by 5 bases, with 12 bases between. The CDR3 loop reads CASSLYPGSDEQYV. As DNA, the CDR3 is TGTGCCAGCAGTTTATATCCGGGATCGGACGAGCAGTACGTC.

This chain links TRBV12-3 or TRBV12-4 with TRBJ1-5, with 8 bases aligning to TRBD1. V shed 4 bases, J shed 4 bases, and the junction held 18 bases outside the gene matches. This CDR3 region has 19 residues. CDR3 loop: CASSYITPGQEPTNQPQHF. CDR3 nucleotides: TGTGCCAGCAGTTACATAACACCGGGACAGGAGCCTACTAATCAGCCCCAGCATTTT.

Only a few counts were recorded for this clonotype. The chain is built from TRBV18 and TRBJ1-4, with no clear D. V lost 3 bases and J 2 bases, leaving 4 bases between the germline ends. The length of the CDR3 is 13 residues. Germline V gives CDR1 KGHSH, CDR2 LQKENI. The CDR3, as DNA: TGTGCCAGCTCACCGGGGACTAATGAAAAACTGTTTTTT. Its protein is CASSPGTNEKLFF.

In its sample, this clonotype was seen a few times. This chain uses TRBV12-5 with TRBJ2-2, with a tentative D call TRBD2 (6 bases). The germline gives CDR1 LGHNT, CDR2 FRNRAP. The germline V and J ends were trimmed by 3 bases and 2 bases, with 10 bases remaining between them. This CDR3 comprises 15 residues. The CDR3 DNA follows: TGTGCTAGTGGTTTATACGGGGGAAACACCGGGGAGCTGTTTTTT. Translated, it gives CASGLYGGNTGELFF.

The chain uses TRBV7-2 and TRBJ1-2; D uncertain. Germline V gene data show CDR1 as SGHTA and CDR2 as FQGNSA. The germline V and J ends were trimmed by 4 bases and 8 bases, with 17 bases remaining between them. The CDR3 length is 14 residues. In DNA form, the CDR3 reads TGTGCCAGCAGCTCCCTTGACGGGGTGGAAGGCTACACCTTC. Amino acids: CASSSLDGVEGYTF.

The chain joins TRBV7-6 to TRBJ1-6; no definite D call. CDR1 and CDR2 (germline): SGHVS, FNYEAQ. This CDR3 comprises 13 residues. Trimming left V 4 bases short and J 10 bases short, with 11 bases between. In DNA form, the CDR3 reads TGTGCCAGCAGCTCCGACGGGTCATCACCCCTCCACTTT. Its protein product is CASSSDGSSPLHF. The full variable domain, with the rest looked up from reference TRBV7-6 and TRBJ1-6, is GAGVSQSPRYKVTKRGQDVALRCDPISGHVSLYWYRQALGQGPEFLTYFNYEAQQDKSGLPNDRFSAERPEGSISTLTIQRTEQRDSAMYRCASSSDGSSPLHFGNGTRLTVT.

This clonotype was counted only a few times. The rearrangement joins TRBV2 to TRBJ1-2; 7 bases are shared with TRBD1. With V trimmed by 5 bases and J by 2 bases, 14 bases remained unmatched. The CDR3 spans 17 residues. Germline V gene data show CDR1 as SNHLY and CDR2 as FYNNEI. The CDR3 here is CASSTRQGWGENYGYTF. CDR3 bases: TGTGCCAGCAGTACCCGACAGGGATGGGGGGAAAACTATGGCTACACCTTC. The whole variable domain, filled in from reference TRBV2 and TRBJ1-2, reads EPEVTQTPSHQVTQMGQEVILRCVPISNHLYFYWYRQILGQKVEFLVSFYNNEISEKSEIFDDQFSVERPDGSNFTLKIRSTKLEDSAMYFCASSTRQGWGENYGYTFGSGTRLTVV.

This chain uses TRBV20-1 with TRBJ2-7; 8 bases are shared with TRBD1. CDR3 length: 13 residues. The V gene's germline CDR1 is DFQATT and CDR2 SNEGSKA (reference sequence). Trimming at V came to 5 bases and at J to 3 bases, leaving 6 bases not matched to a gene. As DNA, the CDR3 is TGCAGTGCTGGAAGGACAGGGTTCTACGAGCAGTACGTC. Translated: CSAGRTGFYEQYV.

The chain is built from TRBV7-9 and TRBJ2-1; 8 positions match TRBD2. CDR1 and CDR2 (germline): SEHNR, FQNEAQ (reference sequence). The ends lost 5 bases at V and 7 bases at J; junction bases unmatched: 10. The CDR3 is made up of 15 amino acids. The CDR3 DNA sequence: TGTGCCAGCAGCCCCAGGGTTTCGGGGGGGAATGAGCAGTTCTTC. Amino acid sequence: CASSPRVSGGNEQFF.

Many counts were recorded for this clonotype. The chain uses TRBV7-9 and TRBJ1-2; TRBD1 might be the D (5 bases). The CDR3 consists of 14 residues. The germline V gene has CDR1 SEHNR and CDR2 FQNEAQ (reference sequence). The V and J ends lost 4 bases and 0 bases respectively, with 9 bases between them. Here the CDR3 reads CASSSPTANYGYTF. CDR3 in DNA: TGTGCCAGCAGCTCCCCGACAGCTAACTATGGCTACACCTTC.

This clonotype appeared once. This chain joins TRBV18 and TRBJ2-5; 10 bases agree with TRBD1. This CDR3 has 16 amino acids. Germline V gene sequence: CDR1 KGHSH, CDR2 LQKENI. Trimming took 0 bases from V and 4 from J; bases not matched to a gene: 5. CDR3 DNA: TGTGCCAGCTCACCACCGGGACAGGGGTTCGCAGAGACCCAGTACTTC. This gives the protein CASSPPGQGFAETQYF.

The genes are TRBV9 and TRBJ2-3, with D possibly TRBD1 on 5 matching bases. There are 16 residues in the CDR3. The V end was cut by 0 bases, the J end by 2 bases, with 13 bases between. Germline CDR1 SGDLS, CDR2 YYNGEE. The CDR3 nucleotides read TGTGCCAGCAGCGTAGATGTAGGGGTCAACACAGATACGCAGTATTTT. Translating it yields CASSVDVGVNTDTQYF.

This chain links TRBV7-6 with TRBJ1-2, with D uncertain. Per germline, CDR1 SGHVS and CDR2 FNYEAQ. Trimming cost V 5 bases and J 4 bases, with 17 bases left between them. This CDR3 region has 15 residues. The CDR3: CASSPSPDGPYGYTF. CDR3 nucleotide sequence: TGTGCCAGCAGCCCCTCCCCCGACGGCCCCTATGGCTACACCTTC.

On this clonotype: A much bigger clone sits one base away, suggesting this may be a read error. This sequence joins TRBV7-2 and TRBJ2-7; no firm D call. This CDR3 comprises 12 residues. Germline lookup yields CDR1 SGHTA and CDR2 FQGNSA. As DNA, the CDR3 is TGTGCCAGCAGCCCCCAGCTAGACGATCAGTACTTC. Translating it yields CASSPQLDDQYF. Based on the CDR3 plus reference TRBV7-2 and TRBJ2-7, the full variable domain is GAGVSQSPSNKVTEKGKDVELRCDPISGHTALYWYRQSLGQGLEFLIYFQGNSAPDKSGLPSDRFSAERTGGSVSTLTIQRTQQEDSAVYLCASSPQLDDQYFGPGTRLTVT.

This clonotype occurred once. CDR3 sequence (DNA): TGTGCCAGCAGTCAGGGACGCAGCATCACAGATACGCAGTATTTT. This translates into CASSQGRSITDTQYF. This rearrangement joins TRBV28 to TRBJ2-3; perhaps D is TRBD1 or TRBD2 (5 bases each). V gave up 5 bases and J gave up 2 bases, with 14 bases separating them. The germline V gene has CDR1 MDHEN and CDR2 SYDVKM. CDR3 length: 15 amino acids.